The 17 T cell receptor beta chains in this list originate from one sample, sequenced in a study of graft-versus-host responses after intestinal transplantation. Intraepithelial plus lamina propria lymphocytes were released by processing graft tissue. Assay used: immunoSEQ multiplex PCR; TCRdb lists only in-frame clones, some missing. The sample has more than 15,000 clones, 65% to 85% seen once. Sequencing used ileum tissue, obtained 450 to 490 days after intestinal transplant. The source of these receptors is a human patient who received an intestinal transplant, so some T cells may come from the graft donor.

This chain's CDR3 is CASQAGGMNTEAFF. As DNA, the CDR3 is TGCGCCAGCCAAGCGGGAGGGATGAACACTGAAGCTTTCTTT. The gene calls are TRBV5-1 and TRBJ1-1; D not certain. This CDR3 is built from 14 residues. Germline loops: CDR1 SGHRS, CDR2 YFSETQ. Trimming shortened V by 7 bases and J by 0 bases, and 13 bases separated the two germline ends.

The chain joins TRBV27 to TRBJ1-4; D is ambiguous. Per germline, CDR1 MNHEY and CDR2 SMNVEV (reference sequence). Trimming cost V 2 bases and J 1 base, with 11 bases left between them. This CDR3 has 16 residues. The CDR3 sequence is CASSLIGLGTNEKLFF. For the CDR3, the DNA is TGTGCCAGCAGTTTAATCGGGTTGGGAACTAATGAAAAACTGTTTTTT.

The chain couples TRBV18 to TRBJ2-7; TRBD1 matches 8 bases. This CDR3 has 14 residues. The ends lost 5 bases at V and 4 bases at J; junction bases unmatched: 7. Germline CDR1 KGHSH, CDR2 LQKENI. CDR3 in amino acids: CASSFRDRPYEQYF. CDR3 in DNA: TGTGCCAGCTCATTCCGGGACAGGCCTTACGAGCAGTACTTC.

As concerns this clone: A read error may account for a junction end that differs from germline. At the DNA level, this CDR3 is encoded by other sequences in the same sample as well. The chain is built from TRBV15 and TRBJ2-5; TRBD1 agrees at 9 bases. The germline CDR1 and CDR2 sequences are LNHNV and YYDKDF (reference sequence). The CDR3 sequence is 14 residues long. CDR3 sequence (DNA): TGTGCCACCAGCAGGGACAGGGGCCAAGAAACCCAGTACTTC. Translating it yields CATSRDRGQETQYF.

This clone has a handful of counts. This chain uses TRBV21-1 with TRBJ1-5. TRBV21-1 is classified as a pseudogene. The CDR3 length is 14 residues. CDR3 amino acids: CASSKGCPNQPQHF. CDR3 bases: TGTGCCAGCAGCAAAGGGTGTCCGAATCAGCCCCAGCATTTT.

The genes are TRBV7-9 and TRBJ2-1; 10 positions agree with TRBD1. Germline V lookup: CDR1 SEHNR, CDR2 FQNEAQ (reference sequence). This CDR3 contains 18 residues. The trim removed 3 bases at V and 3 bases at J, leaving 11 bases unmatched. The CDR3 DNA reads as TGTGCCAGCAGCTTGCCCCGACAGGGGGCGGTAAACTACAATGAGCAGTTCTTC. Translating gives CASSLPRQGAVNYNEQFF.

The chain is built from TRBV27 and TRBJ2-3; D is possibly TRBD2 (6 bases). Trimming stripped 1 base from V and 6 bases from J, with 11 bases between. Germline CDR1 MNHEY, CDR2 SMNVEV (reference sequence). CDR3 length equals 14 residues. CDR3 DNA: TGTGCCAGCAGTTTATGGCGGGATGGGGATACGCAGTATTTT. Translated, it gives CASSLWRDGDTQYF.

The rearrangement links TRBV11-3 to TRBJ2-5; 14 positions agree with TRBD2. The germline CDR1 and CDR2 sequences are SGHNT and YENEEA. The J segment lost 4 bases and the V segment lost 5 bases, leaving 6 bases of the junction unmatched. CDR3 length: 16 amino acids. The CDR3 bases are TGTGCCAGCAGCCGGACTAGCGGGGGGTTTCGAGAGACCCAGTACTTC. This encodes CASSRTSGGFRETQYF. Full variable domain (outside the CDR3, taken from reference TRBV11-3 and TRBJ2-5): EAGVVQSPRYKIIEKKQPVAFWCNPISGHNTLYWYLQNLGQGPELLIRYENEEAVDDSQLPKDRFSAERLKGVDSTLKIQPAELGDSAVYLCASSRTSGGFRETQYFGPGTRLLVL.

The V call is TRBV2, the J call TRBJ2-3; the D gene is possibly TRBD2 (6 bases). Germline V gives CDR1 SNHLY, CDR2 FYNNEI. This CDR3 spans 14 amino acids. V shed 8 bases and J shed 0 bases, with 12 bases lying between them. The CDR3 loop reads CASPGGPSTDTQYF. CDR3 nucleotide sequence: TGTGCCAGCCCTGGAGGGCCTAGCACAGATACGCAGTATTTT.

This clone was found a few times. In nucleotides, the CDR3 is TGTGCCAGCAGCTACTCACGCGGGACAGCCCCTTACGAGCAGTACTTC. It translates to CASSYSRGTAPYEQYF. The V and J genes are TRBV2 and TRBJ2-7; TRBD1 is a possible D gene (7 bases). This CDR3 is 16 amino acids long. Trimming shortened V by 6 bases and J by 4 bases, and 22 bases separated the two germline ends. Germline values: CDR1 SNHLY, CDR2 FYNNEI.

CDR3 DNA sequence: TGTGCCAGCAGTGCGACAGATACGCAGTATTTT. It is translated as CASSATDTQYF. This chain uses TRBV25-1 with TRBJ2-3; D ambiguous. CDR3 length equals 11 residues. The germline V and J ends were trimmed by 4 bases and 3 bases, with 2 bases remaining between them. Germline V gives CDR1 MGHDK, CDR2 SYGVNS. The full variable domain, completed using reference TRBV25-1 and TRBJ2-3, is EADIYQTPRYLVIGTGKKITLECSQTMGHDKMYWYQQDPGMELHLIHYSYGVNSTEKGDLSSESTVSRIRTEHFPLTLESARPSHTSQYLCASSATDTQYFGPGTRLTVL.

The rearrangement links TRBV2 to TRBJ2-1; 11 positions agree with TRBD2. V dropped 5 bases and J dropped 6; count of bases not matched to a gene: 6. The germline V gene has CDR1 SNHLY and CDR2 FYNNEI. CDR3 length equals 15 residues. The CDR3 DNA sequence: TGTGCCAGCAGTTACCTAGCGGGAGGCATCAATGAGCAGTTCTTC. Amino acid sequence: CASSYLAGGINEQFF.

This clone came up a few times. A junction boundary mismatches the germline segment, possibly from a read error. CDR3 amino acids: CASSQDMRQGGDGYTF. The CDR3, as DNA: TGTGCCAGCAGCCAAGATATGCGACAGGGAGGGGATGGCTACACCTTC. J is TRBJ1-2 and V is TRBV4-1; 7 nucleotides match TRBD1. Germline CDR1 is MGHRA and CDR2 is YSYEKL. This CDR3 is 16 amino acids long.

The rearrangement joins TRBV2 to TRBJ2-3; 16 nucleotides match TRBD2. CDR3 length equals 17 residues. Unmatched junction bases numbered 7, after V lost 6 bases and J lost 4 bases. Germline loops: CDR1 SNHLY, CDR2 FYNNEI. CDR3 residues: CASSATGLAGGADTQYF. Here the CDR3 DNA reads TGTGCCAGCAGCGCAACGGGACTAGCGGGAGGGGCAGATACGCAGTATTTT.

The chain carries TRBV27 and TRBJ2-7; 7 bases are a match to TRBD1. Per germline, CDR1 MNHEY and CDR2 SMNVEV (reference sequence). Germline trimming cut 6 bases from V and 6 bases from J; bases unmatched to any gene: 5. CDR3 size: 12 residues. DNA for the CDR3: TGTGCCAGCAGCCCAGGGGGTGGCGAGCAGTACTTC. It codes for CASSPGGGEQYF.

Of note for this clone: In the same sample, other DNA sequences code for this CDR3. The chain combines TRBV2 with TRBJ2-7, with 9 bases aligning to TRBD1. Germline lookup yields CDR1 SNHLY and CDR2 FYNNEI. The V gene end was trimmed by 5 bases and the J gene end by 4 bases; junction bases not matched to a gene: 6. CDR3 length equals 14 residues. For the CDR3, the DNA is TGTGCCAGCAGTCCTCGGGGACAGGGTTACGAGCAGTACTTC. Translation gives CASSPRGQGYEQYF.

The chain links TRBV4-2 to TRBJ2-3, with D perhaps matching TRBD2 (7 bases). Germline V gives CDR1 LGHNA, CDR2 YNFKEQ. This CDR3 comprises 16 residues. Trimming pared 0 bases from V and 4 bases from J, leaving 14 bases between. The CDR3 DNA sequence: TGTGCCAGCAGCCAAGATCCGGTCGGGGGGCCAGATACGCAGTATTTT. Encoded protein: CASSQDPVGGPDTQYF.